Below are 22 T cell receptor beta chains sequenced from a single sample in a study of cytomegalovirus exposure and HLA in healthy donors. PCR used 60 Vbeta primers and 13 Jbeta primers. The assay was immunoSEQ multiplex PCR, and TCRdb's table has in-frame clones only and misses some. The sample data list tens of thousands of clones. The sample taken for sequencing was PBMCs. Receptors were obtained from a man under 40 in good health and CMV-seropositive.

The genes are TRBV5-6 and TRBJ1-3; D uncertain. The CDR3 spans 16 residues. Germline-derived CDR1 and CDR2 are SGHDT and YYEEEE. Trimming cost V 4 bases and J 4 bases, with 18 bases left between them. For the CDR3, the DNA is TGTGCCAGCAGCCCCACGGGCGGAGGATCGGGAAACACCATATATTTT. Amino acids: CASSPTGGGSGNTIYF.

The chain is built from TRBV6-5 and TRBJ1-6; 9 bases match TRBD1. Germline CDR1 reads MNHEY; CDR2 reads SVGAGI. After removal of 4 bases from V and 10 bases from J, the junction contained 5 bases not matched to a gene. CDR3 length: 14 amino acids. The CDR3 nucleotides are TGTGCCAGCAGTTGGACAGGGGAGGGCTCACCCCTCCACTTT. Translating it yields CASSWTGEGSPLHF.

The chain combines TRBV21-1 with TRBJ2-7; the table's D gene call, TRBD2, was not cross checked with the DNA. TRBV21-1 is reported as a pseudogene. This CDR3 has 14 residues. Here the CDR3 reads CASSKLADSYEQYF. The CDR3 bases are TGTGCCAGCAGCAAGTTAGCGGACTCCTACGAGCAGTACTTC.

The chain has TRBV7-2 and TRBJ1-2, with D perhaps matching TRBD1 (5 bases). Germline V lookup: CDR1 SGHTA, CDR2 FQGNSA. V was pared by 1 base and J by 4 bases, with 7 bases between. This CDR3 is built from 13 residues. In DNA, the CDR3 is TGTGCCAGCAGCTTAGTCGGGGGCTATGGCTACACCTTC. Amino acids: CASSLVGGYGYTF.

A note on this clone: Other DNA sequences in this specimen translate into the identical CDR3. The rearrangement joins TRBV5-1 to TRBJ1-1; D is possibly TRBD1 (6 bases). This CDR3 is built from 14 residues. Per the germline V gene, CDR1 is SGHRS and CDR2 is YFSETQ. Between the trimmed V and J ends, which lost 0 bases and 1 base, there was a span of 7 bases. CDR3 sequence: CASSLGQENTEAFF. The DNA of the CDR3 is TGCGCCAGCAGCTTGGGACAGGAGAACACTGAAGCTTTCTTT.

This sequence joins TRBV12-5 and TRBJ1-1, with a tentative D call TRBD1 (6 bases). V was trimmed by 4 bases and J by 0 bases, leaving 27 bases between them. The CDR3 contains 20 residues. Germline V gene lookup returns CDR1 LGHNT and CDR2 FRNRAP. CDR3 DNA: TGTGCTAGTGGTTCGCACGACACAGGGTTACCCTTGTTCATGAACACTGAAGCTTTCTTT. It codes for CASGSHDTGLPLFMNTEAFF.

The chain couples TRBV6-5 to TRBJ2-7, with a tentative D call TRBD2 (6 bases). The CDR3 is 15 amino acids. The germline V and J ends were trimmed by 6 bases and 2 bases, with 17 bases remaining between them. Germline loops: CDR1 MNHEY, CDR2 SVGAGI. For the CDR3, the DNA is TGTGCCAGCAGCCCGGAGGTTGCGGGACCCTACGAGCAGTACTTC. This encodes CASSPEVAGPYEQYF.

CDR3: CASSQDGQGAPNSPLHF. CDR3 nucleotide sequence: TGCGCCAGCAGCCAAGACGGACAGGGGGCACCTAATTCACCCCTCCACTTT. The chain carries TRBV4-1 and TRBJ1-6, with TRBD1 matching over 11 bases. The CDR3 runs 17 residues. The germline CDR1 and CDR2 sequences are MGHRA and YSYEKL. V was clipped by 0 bases and J by 6 bases; unmatched bases: 4.

In the case of this clone: At one end the junction does not follow the germline gene, possibly because of a read error. This sequence joins TRBV4-2 and TRBJ1-1; a weak D match, TRBD1 (5 bases). This CDR3 region has 15 residues. Germline V gene lookup returns CDR1 LGHNA and CDR2 YNFKEQ. CDR3 residues: CASSQEGGKGTEDFF. CDR3 DNA sequence: TGTGCCAGCAGCCAAGAGGGGGGGAAGGGTACTGAAGATTTCTTT.

The chain links TRBV16 to TRBJ2-7, with 12 bases fitting TRBD2. Trimming removed 4 bases from V and 2 bases from J; junction bases left unmatched: 3. Germline V CDR1 and CDR2: KGHSY, FQNENV. The CDR3 runs to 15 residues. In DNA form, the CDR3 reads TGTGCCAGCAGCCTGACTAGCGGGAGCGCCTACGAGCAGTACTTC. Encoded protein: CASSLTSGSAYEQYF.

The chain employs TRBV12-5 and TRBJ1-2; a possible D gene is TRBD1 (5 bases). V shed 0 bases and J shed 4 bases, with 15 bases lying between them. This CDR3 region has 16 residues. The germline V gene has CDR1 LGHNT and CDR2 FRNRAP. CDR3 nucleotide sequence: TGTGCTAGTGGTTTGGTAGTTCATCAGGGACTCTATGGCTACACCTTC. Translated: CASGLVVHQGLYGYTF.

The CDR3 sequence: CASSTGGRNQPQHF. Here the CDR3 DNA reads TGTGCCAGCTCCACAGGGGGGAGGAATCAGCCCCAGCATTTT. The rearrangement links TRBV18 to TRBJ1-5; 8 bases fit TRBD1. V gave up 6 bases and J gave up 4 bases; unmatched junction bases: 5. Germline lookup yields CDR1 KGHSH and CDR2 LQKENI. The CDR3 has 14 amino acids.

The rearrangement joins TRBV15 to TRBJ2-7, with 7 bases matching TRBD1. The CDR3 loop spans 16 amino acids. CDR1 is LNHNV and CDR2 is YYDKDF in the germline V gene (reference sequence). Trimming cost V 0 bases and J 2 bases; bases outside gene matches: 7. Here the CDR3 DNA reads TGTGCCACCAGCAGAGATTTAGCTACAGGGGCCTACGAGCAGTACTTC. Its protein is CATSRDLATGAYEQYF.

The chain couples TRBV18 to TRBJ1-4; the match to TRBD1 covers 7 bases. V shed 3 bases, J shed 5 bases, and the junction held 0 bases outside the gene matches. The germline CDR1 and CDR2 sequences are KGHSH and LQKENI. The CDR3 totals 13 residues. The CDR3 is CASSPTGNEKLFF. DNA for the CDR3: TGTGCCAGCTCACCGACAGGGAATGAAAAACTGTTTTTT. The entire variable domain, with the rest obtained from reference TRBV18 and TRBJ1-4, is as follows: NAGVMQNPRHLVRRRGQEARLRCSPMKGHSHVYWYRQLPEEGLKFMVYLQKENIIDESGMPKERFSAEFPKEGPSILRIQQVVRGDSAAYFCASSPTGNEKLFFGSGTQLSVL.

The J gene is TRBJ2-7, the V gene TRBV2; D might be TRBD1 (5 bases). V lost 6 bases to trimming and J lost 6 bases, with 12 bases between them. Germline V CDR1 and CDR2: SNHLY, FYNNEI. This CDR3 has 12 amino acids. The CDR3 DNA reads as TGTGCCAGCAGCGGACACCCTACCGAGCAGTACTTC. Its translation: CASSGHPTEQYF.

The chain joins TRBV6-6 to TRBJ1-4, with 7 bases aligning to TRBD1. V lost 2 bases to trimming and J lost 5 bases; unmatched junction nucleotides: 2. Germline V lookup: CDR1 MNHNY, CDR2 SVGAGI (reference sequence). The CDR3 consists of 14 residues. CDR3 DNA: TGTGCCAGCAGTTACAGGGGGCTCAATGAAAAACTGTTTTTT. Amino acid sequence: CASSYRGLNEKLFF.

About this clone: An end of the junction does not agree with germline; a read error may underlie this. The chain joins TRBV19 to TRBJ2-2, with D maybe TRBD2 (6 bases). CDR1 is LNHDA, CDR2 SQIVND, per germline (reference sequence). CDR3 size: 16 residues. CDR3 loop: CASSIAGPANTGELLF. The CDR3 DNA follows: TGTGCCAGTAGTATTGCGGGGCCCGCGAACACCGGGGAGCTGCTTTTT.

The chain combines TRBV7-9 with TRBJ2-1, with TRBD2 matching over 8 bases. Germline assignment: CDR1 SEHNR and CDR2 FQNEAQ (reference sequence). J lost 1 base, V lost 5 bases, and 16 bases had no gene match. The CDR3 runs to 19 residues. CDR3 region: CASSGEGSGGSRSYNEQFF. CDR3 in DNA: TGTGCCAGCAGCGGCGAGGGCAGCGGGGGATCACGATCCTACAATGAGCAGTTCTTC. The full variable domain, completed using reference TRBV7-9 and TRBJ2-1, is DTGVSQNPRHKITKRGQNVTFRCDPISEHNRLYWYRQTLGQGPEFLTYFQNEAQLEKSRLLSDRFSAERPKGSFSTLEIQRTEQGDSAMYLCASSGEGSGGSRSYNEQFFGPGTRLTVL.

This rearrangement joins TRBV7-9 to TRBJ2-6; the D gene is possibly TRBD2 (5 bases). V dropped 10 bases and J dropped 0 bases, with 13 bases sitting between them. This CDR3 is 15 amino acids long. Germline V gene data show CDR1 as SEHNR and CDR2 as FQNEAQ (reference sequence). The CDR3 DNA reads TGTGCCACCAATTGGAGGCTCTCTGGGGCCAACGTCCTGACTTTC. This gives the protein CATNWRLSGANVLTF.

V gene TRBV6-5 combines with J gene TRBJ2-3; 8 bases are a match to TRBD2. The CDR3 is 15 amino acids. Per germline, CDR1 MNHEY and CDR2 SVGAGI. Trimming cost V 2 bases and J 6 bases; bases outside gene matches: 7. The DNA for the CDR3 is TGTGCCAGCAGTTACCGGGGGGGGACGGCTGATACGCAGTATTTT. As protein: CASSYRGGTADTQYF.

The V and J genes are TRBV30 and TRBJ1-5; no reliable D call. V was pared by 2 bases and J by 0 bases, with 5 bases between. The CDR3 consists of 13 residues. Germline-derived CDR1 and CDR2 are GTSNPN and SVGIG (reference sequence). In DNA, the CDR3 is TGTGCCTGGAGTCCGAGTAGCAATCAGCCCCAGCATTTT. Residues: CAWSPSSNQPQHF.

The chain has TRBV6-4 and TRBJ2-3; TRBD2 is a possible D gene (5 bases). The CDR3 extends over 17 amino acids. Trimming removed 0 bases at V and 0 bases at J, with 13 bases between. Germline V gene lookup returns CDR1 MRHNA and CDR2 SNTAGT. CDR3 loop: CASSDSIWTGSTDTQYF. The CDR3 DNA reads as TGTGCCAGCAGTGACTCGATTTGGACGGGAAGCACAGATACGCAGTATTTT.